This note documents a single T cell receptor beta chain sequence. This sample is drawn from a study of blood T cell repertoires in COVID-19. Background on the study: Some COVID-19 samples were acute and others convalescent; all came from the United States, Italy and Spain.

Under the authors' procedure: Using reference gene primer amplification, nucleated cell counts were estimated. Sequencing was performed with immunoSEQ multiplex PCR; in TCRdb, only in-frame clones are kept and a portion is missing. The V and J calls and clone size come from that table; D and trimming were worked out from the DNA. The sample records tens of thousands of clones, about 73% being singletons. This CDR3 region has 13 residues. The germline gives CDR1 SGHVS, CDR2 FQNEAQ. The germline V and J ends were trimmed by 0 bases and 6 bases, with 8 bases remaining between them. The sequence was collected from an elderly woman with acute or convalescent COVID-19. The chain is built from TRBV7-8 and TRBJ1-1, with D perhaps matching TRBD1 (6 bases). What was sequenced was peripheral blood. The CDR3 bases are TGTGCCAGCAGCTTAGCGAGGGGGTCTGAAGCTTTCTTT. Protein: CASSLARGSEAFF.